This T cell receptor beta chain was obtained from a study of blood T cell repertoires in COVID-19. Study context: The United States, Italy and Spain provided the acute and convalescent COVID-19 samples. T cells, B-cell-depleted T cells, or PBMCs provided the cDNA or gDNA that served as material.

With 0 bases removed from V and 6 bases from J, the gap between germline ends came to 12 bases. The germline V gene encodes CDR1 MNHEY and CDR2 SVGEGT. The CDR3 length is 15 residues. Original analysis: Nucleated cell counts were estimated from reference gene primer amplification. Measured with immunoSEQ multiplex PCR; TCRdb has only the in-frame clones, and not every one. V, J and clone size are taken as reported in that table, and D and trimming were inferred from the DNA itself. Altogether some 90,000 clones are present, around nine tenths being singletons, with the ten largest covering more than 1%.

V and J are TRBV6-2 or TRBV6-3 and TRBJ2-1, with a possible D match to TRBD1 (5 bases). The sample was peripheral blood. The receptor was isolated from a man older than 75 with active or convalescent COVID-19. CDR3 protein: CASSYSSQGTNEQFF. The CDR3 DNA is TGTGCCAGCAGTTACTCGAGTCAGGGCACCAATGAGCAGTTCTTC.